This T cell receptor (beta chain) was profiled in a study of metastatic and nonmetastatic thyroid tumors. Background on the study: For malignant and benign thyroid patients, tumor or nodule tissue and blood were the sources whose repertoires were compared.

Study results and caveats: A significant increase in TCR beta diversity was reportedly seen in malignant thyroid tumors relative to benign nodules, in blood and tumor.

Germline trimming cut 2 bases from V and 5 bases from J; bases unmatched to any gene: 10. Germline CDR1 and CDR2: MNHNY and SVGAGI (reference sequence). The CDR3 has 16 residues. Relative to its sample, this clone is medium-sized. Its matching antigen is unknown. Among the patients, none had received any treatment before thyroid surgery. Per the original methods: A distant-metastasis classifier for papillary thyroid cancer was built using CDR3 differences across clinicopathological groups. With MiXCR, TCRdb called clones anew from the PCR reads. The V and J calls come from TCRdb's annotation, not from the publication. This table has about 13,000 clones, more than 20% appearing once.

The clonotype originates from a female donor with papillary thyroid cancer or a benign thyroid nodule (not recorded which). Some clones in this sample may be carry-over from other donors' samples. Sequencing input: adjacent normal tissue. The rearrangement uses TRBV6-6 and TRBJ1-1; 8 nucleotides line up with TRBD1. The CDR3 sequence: CASSYPGTGGGTEAFF. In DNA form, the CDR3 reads TGTGCCAGCAGTTACCCTGGGACAGGCGGCGGGACTGAAGCTTTCTTT.